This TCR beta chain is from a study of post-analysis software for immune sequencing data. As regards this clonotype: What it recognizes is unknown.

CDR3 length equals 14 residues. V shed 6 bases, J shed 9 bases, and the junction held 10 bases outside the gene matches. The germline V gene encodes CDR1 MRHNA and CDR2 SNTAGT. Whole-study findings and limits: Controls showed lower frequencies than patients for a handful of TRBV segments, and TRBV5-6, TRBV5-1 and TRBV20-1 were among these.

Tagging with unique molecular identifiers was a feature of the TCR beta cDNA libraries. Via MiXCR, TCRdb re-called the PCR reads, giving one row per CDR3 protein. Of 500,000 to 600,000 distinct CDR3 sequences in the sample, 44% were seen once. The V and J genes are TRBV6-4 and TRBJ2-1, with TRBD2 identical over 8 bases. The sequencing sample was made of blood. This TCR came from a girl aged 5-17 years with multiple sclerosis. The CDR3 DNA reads TGTGCCAGCAGCGAATCCGGGACTAGTACTGAGCAGTTCTTC. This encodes CASSESGTSTEQFF.